This is a list of T cell receptor beta chains from one sample in a study of Graves' ophthalmopathy and Graves' hyperthyroidism. TCRdb re-called the multiplex PCR reads with MiXCR, one entry per CDR3 protein. Among more than 550,000 distinct CDR3 sequences, more than 40% were seen once, and the ten largest hold 3% to 4%. Sequencing was carried out using peripheral blood. Receptor source: an adult man with Graves' ophthalmopathy. Each CDR3 is given with its conserved first and last residue. A D gene is named only where the DNA matches it firmly. Expanded clones get a size class; other rows say once, few or many, or leave the size out.

CDR3aa: CASSSTSGELFF; CDR3nt: TGTGCCAGCAGCTCCACTAGCGGGGAGCTGTTTTTT; d_gene: NA; abundance: NA; v_gene: TRBV2; j_gene: TRBJ2-2
CDR3aa: CSAQAGSGPYEQYF; CDR3nt: TGCAGTGCCCAGGCCGGTAGCGGGCCCTACGAGCAGTACTTC; d_gene: TRBD2; abundance: many; v_gene: TRBV20-1; j_gene: TRBJ2-7
CDR3aa: CSARVSGSNTGELFF; CDR3nt: TGCAGTGCTAGAGTTTCGGGGTCGAACACCGGGGAGCTGTTTTTT; d_gene: NA; abundance: NA; v_gene: TRBV20-1; j_gene: TRBJ2-2
CDR3aa: CASSPPGLGTGGARQYF; CDR3nt: TGTGCCAGCTCACCCCCGGGTTTGGGTACAGGGGGCGCGAGGCAGTACTTC; d_gene: TRBD1; abundance: NA; v_gene: TRBV2; j_gene: TRBJ2-7
CDR3aa: CASKGANSPLHF; CDR3nt: TGTGCCAGTAAAGGGGCAAATTCACCCCTCCACTTT; d_gene: NA; abundance: NA; v_gene: TRBV19; j_gene: TRBJ1-6
CDR3aa: CATSGRGRTDTQYF; CDR3nt: TGTGCCACCAGTGGCCGGGGACGCACAGATACGCAGTATTTT; d_gene: NA; abundance: few; v_gene: TRBV24-1; j_gene: TRBJ2-3
CDR3aa: CAWSAAAEQYF; CDR3nt: TGTGCCTGGAGTGCCGCTGCCGAGCAGTACTTC; d_gene: NA; abundance: NA; v_gene: TRBV30; j_gene: TRBJ2-7
CDR3aa: CASRPDRSYGYTF; CDR3nt: TGTGCCAGCAGGCCCGACAGGAGCTATGGCTACACCTTC; d_gene: NA; abundance: many; v_gene: TRBV2; j_gene: TRBJ1-2
CDR3aa: CASSILAGGRETQYF; CDR3nt: TGTGCCAGCAGCATATTAGCGGGGGGGCGCGAGACCCAGTACTTC; d_gene: TRBD2; abundance: many; v_gene: TRBV6-5; j_gene: TRBJ2-5
CDR3aa: CASSFPMGDQTEAFF; CDR3nt: TGTGCCAGCAGCTTCCCTATGGGGGACCAAACTGAAGCTTTCTTT; d_gene: NA; abundance: many; v_gene: TRBV13; j_gene: TRBJ1-1
CDR3aa: CAGSLVAGVAGELFF; CDR3nt: TGTGCCGGCAGCTTAGTAGCGGGAGTGGCCGGGGAGCTGTTTTTT; d_gene: TRBD2; abundance: once; v_gene: TRBV7-9; j_gene: TRBJ2-2
CDR3aa: CSAILAGAYYEQYF; CDR3nt: TGCAGTGCTATACTAGCGGGGGCTTACTACGAGCAGTACTTC; d_gene: TRBD2; abundance: many; v_gene: TRBV20-1; j_gene: TRBJ2-7
CDR3aa: CSLSSGANVLTF; CDR3nt: TGCAGCCTTAGCTCTGGGGCCAACGTCCTGACTTTC; d_gene: NA; abundance: NA; v_gene: TRBV29-1; j_gene: TRBJ2-6
CDR3aa: CASMKTETGELFF; CDR3nt: TGTGCCAGCATGAAGACGGAGACCGGGGAGCTGTTTTTT; d_gene: NA; abundance: many; v_gene: TRBV2; j_gene: TRBJ2-2
CDR3aa: CSVIPSAGLDGTQYF; CDR3nt: TGCAGCGTTATACCCTCAGCAGGGCTAGATGGGACCCAGTACTTC; d_gene: NA; abundance: NA; v_gene: TRBV29-1; j_gene: TRBJ2-5
CDR3aa: CASRDGQGGEKLFF; CDR3nt: TGTGCCAGCAGGGATGGACAGGGTGGGGAAAAACTGTTTTTT; d_gene: TRBD1; abundance: few; v_gene: TRBV2; j_gene: TRBJ1-4
CDR3aa: CAISEISGASTNEKLFF; CDR3nt: TGTGCCATCAGTGAGATATCAGGGGCCTCCACTAATGAAAAACTGTTTTTT; d_gene: NA; abundance: many; v_gene: TRBV10-3; j_gene: TRBJ1-4
CDR3aa: CASSVTGTSGKETQYF; CDR3nt: TGTGCCAGCAGTGTTACCGGGACTAGCGGAAAGGAGACCCAGTACTTC; d_gene: TRBD2; abundance: many; v_gene: TRBV2; j_gene: TRBJ2-5
CDR3aa: CASSFWGWETQYF; CDR3nt: TGTGCCAGCAGTTTCTGGGGATGGGAGACCCAGTACTTC; d_gene: NA; abundance: few; v_gene: TRBV28; j_gene: TRBJ2-5
CDR3aa: CASSPSERGTYEQYF; CDR3nt: TGTGCCAGCAGCCCGAGTGAGAGGGGAACCTACGAGCAGTACTTC; d_gene: NA; abundance: NA; v_gene: TRBV9; j_gene: TRBJ2-7